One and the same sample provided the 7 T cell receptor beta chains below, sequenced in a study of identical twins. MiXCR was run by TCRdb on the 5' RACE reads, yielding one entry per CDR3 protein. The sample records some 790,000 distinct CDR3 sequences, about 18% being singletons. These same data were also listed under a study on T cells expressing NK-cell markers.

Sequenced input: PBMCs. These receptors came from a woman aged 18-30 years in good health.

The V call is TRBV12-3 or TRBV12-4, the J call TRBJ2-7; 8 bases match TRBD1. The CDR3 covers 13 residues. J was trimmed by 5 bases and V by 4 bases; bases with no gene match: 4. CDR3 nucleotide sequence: TGTGCCAGCAGTTGGACAGGGCCCCACGAGCAGTACTTC. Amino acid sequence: CASSWTGPHEQYF.

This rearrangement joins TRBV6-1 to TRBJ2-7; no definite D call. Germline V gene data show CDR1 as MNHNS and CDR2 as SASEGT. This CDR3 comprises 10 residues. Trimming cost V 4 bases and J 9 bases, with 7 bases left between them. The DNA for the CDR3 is TGTGCCAGCAGTGTCGGTGGGCAGTACTTC. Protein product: CASSVGGQYF.

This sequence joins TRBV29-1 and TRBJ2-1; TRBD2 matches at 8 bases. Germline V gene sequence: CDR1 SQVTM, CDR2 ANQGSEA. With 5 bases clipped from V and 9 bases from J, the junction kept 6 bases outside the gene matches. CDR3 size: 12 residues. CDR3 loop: CSVSSGSVEQFF. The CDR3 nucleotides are TGCAGCGTTTCCAGCGGGAGCGTTGAGCAGTTCTTC.

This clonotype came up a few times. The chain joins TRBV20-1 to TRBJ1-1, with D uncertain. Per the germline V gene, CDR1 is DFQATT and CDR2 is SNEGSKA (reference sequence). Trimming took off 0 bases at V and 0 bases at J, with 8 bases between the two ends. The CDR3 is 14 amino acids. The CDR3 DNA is TGCAGTGCTAGAGATCTTGCCATGAACACTGAAGCTTTCTTT. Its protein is CSARDLAMNTEAFF.

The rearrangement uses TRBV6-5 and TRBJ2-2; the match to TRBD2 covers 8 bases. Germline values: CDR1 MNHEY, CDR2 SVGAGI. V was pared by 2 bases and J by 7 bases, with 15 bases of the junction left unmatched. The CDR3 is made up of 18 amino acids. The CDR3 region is CASSYRRASGPLVGELFF. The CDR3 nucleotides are TGTGCCAGCAGTTACAGAAGGGCTAGCGGGCCACTAGTCGGGGAGCTGTTTTTT.

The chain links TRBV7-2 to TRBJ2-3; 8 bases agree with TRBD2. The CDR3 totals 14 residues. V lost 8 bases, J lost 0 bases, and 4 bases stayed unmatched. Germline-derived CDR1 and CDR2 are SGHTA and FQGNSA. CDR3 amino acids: CASRPSGSTDTQYF. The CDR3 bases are TGTGCCAGCCGCCCTAGCGGGAGCACAGATACGCAGTATTTT.

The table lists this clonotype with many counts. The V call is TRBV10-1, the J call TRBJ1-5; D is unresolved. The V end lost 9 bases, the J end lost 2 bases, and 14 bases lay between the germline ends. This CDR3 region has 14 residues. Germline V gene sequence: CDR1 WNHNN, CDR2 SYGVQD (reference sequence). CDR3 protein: CAREWARGNQPQHF. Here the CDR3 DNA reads TGCGCCAGGGAGTGGGCGAGAGGCAATCAGCCCCAGCATTTT.